The sample holds a few counts of the clone carrying this T cell receptor beta chain. Its antigen remains unknown. The data are from a study of T-cell memory formation after mild COVID-19. Study outcomes and limitations: Memory sampled before infection contained some responding clones, suggesting cross-reactive memory joined. The authors did not confirm SARS-CoV-2 specificity of second-wave clones peaking day 37.

Germline V lookup: CDR1 SGDLS, CDR2 YYNGEE. This CDR3 contains 13 residues. V lost 3 bases to trimming and J lost 2 bases, with 7 bases between them. TCRdb re-called the 5' RACE reads through MiXCR, storing one row per CDR3 protein. The sample holds 130,000 to 150,000 distinct CDR3 sequences, 5.5% to 7% seen once. The V gene is TRBV9, the J gene TRBJ2-3; D remains ambiguous. This TCR derives from an adult woman who had mild COVID-19 (a few samples of this study predate the infection). Cell type and time point are not known. Sequencing was carried out using PBMCs or a T cell subset sorted from them (not recorded which). CDR3 sequence: CASSGGVTDTQYF. CDR3 bases: TGTGCCAGCAGCGGGGGTGTCACAGATACGCAGTATTTT.